What follows are 29 T cell receptor beta chains derived from one specimen sequenced in a study of cytomegalovirus exposure and HLA in healthy donors. Assay: immunoSEQ multiplex PCR; the TCRdb copy retains only in-frame clones and omits some. The sample has about 190,000 clones, around 88% seen once. The material sequenced was PBMCs. The receptors were gathered from a woman between 18 and 29 years old in good health and CMV-seronegative.

The gene calls are TRBV5-4 and TRBJ2-7; 7 nucleotides line up with TRBD2. Germline V gene sequence: CDR1 SGHNT, CDR2 YYREEE (reference sequence). There are 15 residues in the CDR3. The trim removed 0 bases at V and 4 bases at J, leaving 7 bases unmatched. CDR3 coding DNA: TGTGCCAGCAGCTTGGATCTAGCGGCGTCGTACGAGCAGTACTTC. Translated: CASSLDLAASYEQYF.

The chain uses TRBV7-6 and TRBJ2-7, with a possible D match to TRBD1 (5 bases). V was trimmed by 6 bases and J by 5 bases, leaving 11 bases between them. CDR3 length: 12 amino acids. Germline CDR1 and CDR2: SGHVS and FNYEAQ. CDR3 nucleotide sequence: TGTGCCAGCAGTGGCAGGGCCAACGAGCAGTACTTC. Translating it yields CASSGRANEQYF.

V is TRBV7-2 and J is TRBJ2-7; the match to TRBD2 covers 7 bases. The CDR3 runs 15 residues. Germline V gives CDR1 SGHTA, CDR2 FQGNSA. Trimming cost V 6 bases and J 3 bases; bases outside gene matches: 11. DNA of the CDR3: TGTGCCAGCAGAAATCCGCTGACTAGCCTCTACGAGCAGTACTTC. Its protein product is CASRNPLTSLYEQYF.

The CDR3 DNA sequence: TGTGCCAGTAGTATAGGGACAGGGGGTCAGCCCCAGCATTTT. It specifies CASSIGTGGQPQHF. The chain uses TRBV19 and TRBJ1-5, with TRBD1 matching over 10 bases. This CDR3 is built from 14 residues. The ends lost 1 base at V and 6 bases at J; junction bases unmatched: 0. CDR1 is LNHDA and CDR2 is SQIVND in the germline V gene (reference sequence).

The V gene is TRBV7-6, the J gene TRBJ2-1; maybe TRBD1 (5 bases). The CDR3 is 14 amino acids. The V end lost 5 bases, the J end lost 4 bases, and 12 bases lay between the germline ends. Germline V gene lookup returns CDR1 SGHVS and CDR2 FNYEAQ. The CDR3 loop is CASSRTGEYNEQFF. CDR3 nucleotides: TGTGCCAGCAGCCGAACAGGAGAATACAATGAGCAGTTCTTC.

This chain connects TRBV27 to TRBJ1-1, with 8 positions matching TRBD1. Germline CDR1 and CDR2: MNHEY and SMNVEV (reference sequence). CDR3 size: 17 residues. Germline trimming cut 2 bases from V and 6 bases from J; bases unmatched to any gene: 14. The CDR3, as DNA: TGTGCCAGCAGTTTAACTTGGACAGGGTTTGCGGGCGCTGAAGCTTTCTTT. Residues: CASSLTWTGFAGAEAFF.

The chain uses TRBV2 and TRBJ1-2, with TRBD1 as a possible D gene (5 bases). Germline CDR1 SNHLY, CDR2 FYNNEI. The CDR3 covers 12 residues. The germline V and J ends were trimmed by 4 bases and 8 bases, with 11 bases remaining between them. In nucleotides, the CDR3 is TGTGCCAGCAGTGCAGGGCTCGGCGGCTACACCTTC. Amino acids: CASSAGLGGYTF. The full variable domain, its missing parts supplied by reference TRBV2 and TRBJ1-2, is EPEVTQTPSHQVTQMGQEVILRCVPISNHLYFYWYRQILGQKVEFLVSFYNNEISEKSEIFDDQFSVERPDGSNFTLKIRSTKLEDSAMYFCASSAGLGGYTFGSGTRLTVV.

The chain carries TRBV19 and TRBJ2-7, with D maybe TRBD1 (7 bases). Germline CDR1 LNHDA, CDR2 SQIVND (reference sequence). V lost 5 bases and J lost 3, with 17 bases in between. The CDR3 extends over 15 amino acids. The CDR3 DNA follows: TGTGCCAGTAGTTTTATCGGGACAGCGGGCTACGAGCAGTACTTC. This codes for CASSFIGTAGYEQYF.

The rearrangement links TRBV29-1 to TRBJ1-2; D unclear. This CDR3 comprises 10 residues. V was shortened by 6 bases and J by 8 bases, with 10 bases between the two germline ends. Looked up from germline, CDR1 is SQVTM and CDR2 is ANQGSEA. CDR3 residues: CSVGDRGYTF. The CDR3, as DNA: TGCAGCGTAGGAGATCGGGGCTACACCTTC.

This clone appeared once. The chain joins TRBV19 to TRBJ2-3, with TRBD1 matching over 7 bases. Trimming took 5 bases from V and 0 from J; bases not matched to a gene: 8. The CDR3 is 16 residues long. Germline V gene lookup returns CDR1 LNHDA and CDR2 SQIVND (reference sequence). The CDR3 reads CASSPRQGASTDTQYF. CDR3 bases: TGTGCCAGTAGTCCAAGACAGGGAGCTAGCACAGATACGCAGTATTTT. The full variable domain, its missing parts supplied by reference TRBV19 and TRBJ2-3, is DGGITQSPKYLFRKEGQNVTLSCEQNLNHDAMYWYRQDPGQGLRLIYYSQIVNDFQKGDIAEGYSVSREKKESFPLTVTSAQKNPTAFYLCASSPRQGASTDTQYFGPGTRLTVL.

The rearrangement joins TRBV30 to TRBJ1-6, with TRBD1 matching over 7 bases. Per the germline V gene, CDR1 is GTSNPN and CDR2 is SVGIG (reference sequence). The CDR3 sequence is 15 residues long. V shed 3 bases and J 6 bases; nucleotides not matched to a gene: 8. This CDR3 is CAWSAVDRANSPLHF. DNA of the CDR3: TGTGCCTGGAGCGCCGTCGACAGGGCTAATTCACCCCTCCACTTT.

This clone was counted only a few times. V usage is TRBV7-9 and J usage is TRBJ1-3; D is undetermined. CDR1 and CDR2 (germline): SEHNR, FQNEAQ (reference sequence). This CDR3 region has 13 residues. The CDR3 spells CASKLGAGNTIYF. For the CDR3, the DNA is TGTGCGTCGAAGTTGGGCGCTGGAAACACCATATATTTT.

CDR3 loop: CASSLAQVNSPLHF. The CDR3 DNA follows: TGCGCCAGCAGCTTGGCACAGGTTAATTCACCCCTCCACTTT. The V call is TRBV5-1, the J call TRBJ1-6; TRBD1 might be the D (5 bases). CDR1 and CDR2 from the germline V gene are SGHRS and YFSETQ. The CDR3 runs 14 residues. V was clipped by 0 bases and J by 6 bases, with 7 bases between them.

The chain uses TRBV4-1 and TRBJ2-5; the D is unclear. Trimming removed 0 bases from V and 3 bases from J, with 11 bases in between. The CDR3 has 15 amino acids. Germline loops: CDR1 MGHRA, CDR2 YSYEKL. The CDR3 nucleotides read TGCGCCAGCAGCCAAGAGGTTCCAGGTAAAGAGACCCAGTACTTC. Its protein is CASSQEVPGKETQYF.

The chain uses TRBV5-5 and TRBJ1-2; the D is unclear. The V gene lost 0 bases and the J gene lost 4 bases, with 7 bases spanning the gap. Germline V CDR1 and CDR2: SGHKS, YYEKEE (reference sequence). CDR3 length: 13 amino acids. The CDR3 region is CASSLDSTYGYTF. Here the CDR3 DNA reads TGTGCCAGCAGCTTGGACAGCACCTATGGCTACACCTTC.

This rearrangement joins TRBV5-1 to TRBJ1-1, with D possibly matching TRBD1 (5 bases). Looked up from germline, CDR1 is SGHRS and CDR2 is YFSETQ. V was pared by 1 base and J by 1 base, with 8 bases between. The CDR3 length is 14 residues. The CDR3 is CASSLIDRNTEAFF. The CDR3, as DNA: TGCGCCAGCAGCTTGATCGACAGGAACACTGAAGCTTTCTTT.

The V gene is TRBV6-5, the J gene TRBJ2-1, with a weak D call TRBD1 (6 bases). The CDR3 consists of 12 residues. Trimming pared 7 bases from V and 3 bases from J, leaving 7 bases between. Per germline, CDR1 MNHEY and CDR2 SVGAGI. The CDR3 region has the DNA TGTGCCAGCAAGGGGGACTACAATGAGCAGTTCTTC. It is translated as CASKGDYNEQFF.

The chain is built from TRBV19 and TRBJ1-5; TRBD1 matches 9 bases. This CDR3 has 15 amino acids. Germline V gene data show CDR1 as LNHDA and CDR2 as SQIVND (reference sequence). J gave up 7 bases and V 5 bases, and 9 bases lay outside the gene matches. The CDR3 spells CASSYGTGRGQPQHF. The DNA of the CDR3 is TGTGCCAGTAGTTACGGGACAGGGCGAGGGCAGCCCCAGCATTTT.

The CDR3 sequence: CASCGGATSDTQYF. The CDR3 DNA reads as TGTGCCAGTTGCGGGGGCGCGACATCAGATACGCAGTATTTT. This rearrangement joins TRBV6-5 to TRBJ2-3, with a possible D match to TRBD2 (7 bases). Trimming left V 9 bases short and J 4 bases short, with 17 bases between. From germline, CDR1 is MNHEY and CDR2 SVGAGI. The CDR3 covers 14 residues.

This clone showed up just a few times. The rearrangement joins TRBV2 to TRBJ1-5; 8 bases are shared with TRBD1. The CDR3 is 13 amino acids. The V and J ends lost 7 bases and 9 bases, in that order; junction bases with no gene match: 8. Per the germline V gene, CDR1 is SNHLY and CDR2 is FYNNEI. The CDR3 reads CASTLQGGPPQHF. The CDR3 DNA sequence: TGTGCCAGCACTCTACAGGGGGGACCGCCCCAGCATTTT.

This clone has just one count. The chain has TRBV28 and TRBJ1-1; no clear D gene. Per the germline V gene, CDR1 is MDHEN and CDR2 is SYDVKM. CDR3 length: 14 residues. V lost 6 bases, J lost 1 base, and 12 bases lay in between. The CDR3 here is CASRGLEGNTEAFF. The CDR3 DNA follows: TGTGCCAGCAGGGGTCTCGAGGGGAACACTGAAGCTTTCTTT.

The V gene is TRBV7-2, the J gene TRBJ1-2; perhaps TRBD1 as D (6 bases). Between the trimmed V and J ends, which lost 4 bases and 7 bases, there was a span of 10 bases. The V gene's germline CDR1 is SGHTA and CDR2 FQGNSA. The CDR3 length is 12 residues. The CDR3 is CASSSDRFGYTF. DNA for the CDR3: TGTGCCAGCAGCTCAGACAGGTTTGGCTACACCTTC.

V gene TRBV5-6 combines with J gene TRBJ2-1, with 7 bases fitting TRBD1. Germline loops: CDR1 SGHDT, CDR2 YYEEEE. This CDR3 is built from 14 residues. V lost 4 bases, J lost 1 base, and 2 bases stayed unmatched. CDR3 residues: CASSTGESYNEQFF. As DNA, the CDR3 is TGTGCCAGCAGCACAGGGGAATCCTACAATGAGCAGTTCTTC.

The chain links TRBV7-2 to TRBJ2-3, with 8 bases aligning to TRBD2. The V gene end was trimmed by 2 bases and the J gene end by 2 bases; junction bases not matched to a gene: 6. The germline gives CDR1 SGHTA, CDR2 FQGNSA. The CDR3 contains 16 residues. CDR3 in amino acids: CASSLMSGRVTDTQYF. The CDR3 DNA sequence: TGTGCCAGCAGCTTAATGAGCGGGAGAGTCACAGATACGCAGTATTTT. The full variable domain, rest sourced from reference TRBV7-2 and TRBJ2-3, is GAGVSQSPSNKVTEKGKDVELRCDPISGHTALYWYRQSLGQGLEFLIYFQGNSAPDKSGLPSDRFSAERTGGSVSTLTIQRTQQEDSAVYLCASSLMSGRVTDTQYFGPGTRLTVL.

The chain has TRBV7-2 and TRBJ2-1; 9 bases align to TRBD1. CDR3 size: 13 residues. Germline CDR1 reads SGHTA; CDR2 reads FQGNSA. Germline trimming cut 1 base from V and 14 bases from J; bases unmatched to any gene: 6. CDR3 coding DNA: TGTGCCAGCAGCTTAGGGAGAGGGGACAGGGAGTTCTTC. Its translation: CASSLGRGDREFF. Based on the CDR3 plus reference TRBV7-2 and TRBJ2-1, the full variable domain is GAGVSQSPSNKVTEKGKDVELRCDPISGHTALYWYRQSLGQGLEFLIYFQGNSAPDKSGLPSDRFSAERTGGSVSTLTIQRTQQEDSAVYLCASSLGRGDREFFGPGTRLTVL.

The V call is TRBV4-2, the J call TRBJ2-2, with 9 bases aligning to TRBD2. The germline V gene has CDR1 LGHNA and CDR2 YNFKEQ. The CDR3 is 16 amino acids. J gave up 1 base and V 2 bases, and 2 bases lay outside the gene matches. The CDR3 loop reads CASSQKAGGNTGELFF. CDR3 DNA sequence: TGTGCCAGCAGCCAAAAAGCGGGGGGGAACACCGGGGAGCTGTTTTTT.

The chain uses TRBV5-1 and TRBJ2-7, with 11 bases aligning to TRBD1. CDR1 is SGHRS and CDR2 is YFSETQ in the germline V gene. V was clipped by 4 bases and J by 6 bases; unmatched bases: 6. The CDR3 is 14 amino acids. CDR3 coding DNA: TGCGCCAGCAGCCCGGACAGGGGGCTTGGCGAGCAGTACTTC. Its protein product is CASSPDRGLGEQYF.

CDR3 DNA sequence: TGTGCCAGCAGTTTAACATACAGGATCTCTGGGGCCAACGTCCTGACTTTC. Encoded protein: CASSLTYRISGANVLTF. J is TRBJ2-6 and V is TRBV28, with a possible D match to TRBD1 (5 bases). This CDR3 has 17 residues. The V and J ends lost 2 bases and 0 bases respectively, with 11 bases between them. CDR1 and CDR2 from the germline V gene are MDHEN and SYDVKM.

This clone was seen a single time. This chain uses TRBV10-2 with TRBJ2-3, with a tentative D call TRBD2 (6 bases). Per the germline V gene, CDR1 is WSHSY and CDR2 is SAAADI. The CDR3 has 15 residues. Deletions cut 5 bases from V and 2 bases from J, with 14 bases between. In DNA form, the CDR3 reads TGCGCCAGCAGTTCGTCGGGCGGGGTCACAGATACGCAGTATTTT. This encodes CASSSSGGVTDTQYF.